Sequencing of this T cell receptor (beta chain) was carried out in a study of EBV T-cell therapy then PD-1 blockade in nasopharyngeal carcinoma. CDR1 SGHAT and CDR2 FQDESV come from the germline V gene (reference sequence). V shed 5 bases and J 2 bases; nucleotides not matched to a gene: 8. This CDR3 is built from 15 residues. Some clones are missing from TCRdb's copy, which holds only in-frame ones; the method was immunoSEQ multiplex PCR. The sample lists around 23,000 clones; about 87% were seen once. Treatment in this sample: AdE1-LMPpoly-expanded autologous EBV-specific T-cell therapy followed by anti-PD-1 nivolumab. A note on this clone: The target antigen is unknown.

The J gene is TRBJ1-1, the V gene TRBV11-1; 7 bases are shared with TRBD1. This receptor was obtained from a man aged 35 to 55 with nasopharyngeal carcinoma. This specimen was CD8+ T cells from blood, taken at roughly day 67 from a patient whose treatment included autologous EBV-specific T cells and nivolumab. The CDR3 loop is CASSPMGTANTEAFF. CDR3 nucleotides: TGTGCCAGCAGCCCCATGGGGACAGCCAACACTGAAGCTTTCTTT.